Listed here are 10 T cell receptor beta chains from one sample, sequenced in a study of CXCR3-negative and CXCR3-positive naive CD8 T cells. UMI labels and 5' RACE were used to prepare the TRB cDNA libraries. TCRdb reprocessed the 5' RACE reads, with one entry per CDR3 protein and no DNA. Its table lists 75,000 to 100,000 distinct CDR3 sequences. No antigen is known for these receptors. Findings of the study overall: A higher hydrophobicity marked the TRB CDR3s of CXCR3-positive naive cells versus CXCR3-negative naive cells.

The sample was naive CXCR3+ CD8+ T cells from blood. Subset of the sample: CD45RO-CCR7+CD27+CD95- naive CD8+ T cells expressing CXCR3 (TNR3+). These receptors all stem from a human donor in good health. Some clones in this sample may be carry-over from other donors' samples.

The V call is TRBV7-8, the J call TRBJ2-5; TCRdb selects TRBD1, and the lack of DNA leaves this call unchecked. The germline V gene has CDR1 SGHVS and CDR2 FQNEAQ. The CDR3 runs to 17 residues. CDR3 region: CASSPAPSRGLYETQYF. Complete variable domain (other parts from reference TRBV7-8 and TRBJ2-5): GAGVSQSPRYKVAKRGQDVALRCDPISGHVSLFWYQQALGQGPEFLTYFQNEAQLDKSGLPSDRFFAERPEGSVSTLKIQRTQQEDSAVYLCASSPAPSRGLYETQYFGPGTRLLVL.

V gene TRBV6-2 or TRBV6-3 combines with J gene TRBJ2-7; the TCRdb D gene call, TRBD1, has no DNA to confirm it. CDR1 MNHEY and CDR2 SVGEGT come from the germline V gene. The CDR3 is 15 amino acids. CDR3 protein: CASSSGTGEVYEQYF.

The chain employs TRBV7-6 and TRBJ2-1; TCRdb lists TRBD2, though no DNA is available to test this call. The V gene's germline CDR1 is SGHVS and CDR2 FNYEAQ. This CDR3 spans 16 amino acids. CDR3 sequence: CASSSGWRDTYNEQFF.

The chain couples TRBV3-1 to TRBJ2-7; TCRdb calls TRBD2, which cannot be checked without DNA. The CDR3 is made up of 15 amino acids. CDR1 LGHDT and CDR2 YNNKEL come from the germline V gene (reference sequence). The CDR3 sequence: CASSPDSKYPYEQYF.

This chain joins TRBV11-3 and TRBJ2-2. This CDR3 is 12 amino acids long. Germline V gene sequence: CDR1 SGHNT, CDR2 YENEEA. This chain's CDR3 is CASSQNTGELFF.

The chain joins TRBV5-6 to TRBJ2-7; TCRdb outputs TRBD2, but without DNA this stays unchecked. Germline loops: CDR1 SGHDT, CDR2 YYEEEE. The CDR3 sequence is 15 residues long. CDR3: CASSMGLAEYYEQYF. The full variable domain, its missing parts supplied by reference TRBV5-6 and TRBJ2-7, is DAGVTQSPTHLIKTRGQQVTLRCSPKSGHDTVSWYQQALGQGPQFIFQYYEEEERQRGNFPDRFSGHQFPNYSSELNVNALLLGDSALYLCASSMGLAEYYEQYFGPGTRLTVT.

The gene calls are TRBV28 and TRBJ1-1. Per the germline V gene, CDR1 is MDHEN and CDR2 is SYDVKM. This CDR3 contains 14 residues. CDR3 sequence reads: CASSFRGQNTEAFF.

This chain joins TRBV14 and TRBJ2-7. CDR3 length: 14 residues. Germline assignment: CDR1 SGHDN and CDR2 FVKESK. The CDR3 reads CASSQGSAAYEQYF.

This sequence joins TRBV15 and TRBJ2-2; checking the TCRdb D call of TRBD2 is not possible without DNA. The CDR3 spans 14 residues. In germline, CDR1 is LNHNV, CDR2 YYDKDF (reference sequence). The CDR3 loop is CATGGQSNTGELFF.

CDR3 residues: CASMRAGWSSYNEQFF. This rearrangement joins TRBV6-1 to TRBJ2-1; TCRdb's D call, TRBD2, is unchecked because there is no DNA. The CDR3 length is 16 residues. Germline CDR1 MNHNS, CDR2 SASEGT.